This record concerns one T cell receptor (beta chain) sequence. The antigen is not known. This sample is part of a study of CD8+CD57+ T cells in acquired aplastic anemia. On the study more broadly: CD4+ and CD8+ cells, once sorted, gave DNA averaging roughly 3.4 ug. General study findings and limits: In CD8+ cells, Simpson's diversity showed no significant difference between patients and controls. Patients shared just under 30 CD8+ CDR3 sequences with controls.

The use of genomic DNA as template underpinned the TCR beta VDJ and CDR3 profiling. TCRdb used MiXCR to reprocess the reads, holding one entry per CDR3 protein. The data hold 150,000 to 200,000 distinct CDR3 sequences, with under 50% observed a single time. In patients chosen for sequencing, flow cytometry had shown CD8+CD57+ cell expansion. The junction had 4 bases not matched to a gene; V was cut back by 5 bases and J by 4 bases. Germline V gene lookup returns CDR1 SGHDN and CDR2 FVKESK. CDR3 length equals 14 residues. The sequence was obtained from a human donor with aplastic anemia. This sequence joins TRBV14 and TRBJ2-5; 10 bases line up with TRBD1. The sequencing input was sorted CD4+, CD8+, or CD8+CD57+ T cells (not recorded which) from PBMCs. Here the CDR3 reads CASSLGTGAETQYF. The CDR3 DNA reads TGTGCCAGCAGCTTGGGGACAGGGGCAGAGACCCAGTACTTC.